This T cell receptor (beta chain) was sequenced during a study of blood T cells in healthy people across ages. Whole-study results and caveats: The percentage of naive T cells correlated strongly with TCR beta diversity. As age increased, TCR beta diversity per million T cells fell in a roughly linear fashion.

Alongside a J-beta primer mix, a sample-barcoded 5' primer served in a second PCR lasting about 7 to 11 cycles. TCRdb ran MiXCR on the 5' RACE reads and lists one entry per CDR3 protein. The sample holds 1.5 million to 1.8 million distinct CDR3 sequences, approximately 39% seen once. Germline CDR1 and CDR2: SGHTA and FQGNSA. The CDR3 spans 14 residues. Trimming cost V 3 bases and J 5 bases, with 12 bases left between them. For every donor, a draw yielded roughly 9.3 milliliters of peripheral blood. RNA extraction gave at least 5 micrograms of total RNA per sample. This clonotype has more than one count but fewer than ten. Its antigen is not known.

The sequence was collected from a woman younger than 35 in good health. The chain combines TRBV7-2 with TRBJ2-3, with a weak D call TRBD1 (5 bases). Material for sequencing was blood. The CDR3 loop reads CASSFAFQGDTQYF. The CDR3, as DNA: TGTGCCAGCAGCTTTGCTTTCCAGGGAGATACGCAGTATTTT.